This T cell receptor beta chain was captured by sequencing in a study of T cell changes during pregnancy in multiple sclerosis. Here immunoSEQ multiplex PCR was the method, and the copy in TCRdb shows in-frame clones only, minus some. The sample records about 70,000 clones, just over 90% being singletons. The CDR3 has 16 amino acids. Germline-derived CDR1 and CDR2 are SGHNT and YYREEE (reference sequence). The germline V and J ends were trimmed by 4 bases and 2 bases, with 18 bases remaining between them. The specimen was peripheral blood, collected after pregnancy. The sequence came from a female donor with multiple sclerosis, enrolled in a pregnancy study. The V gene is TRBV5-4, the J gene TRBJ2-5; D may be TRBD2 (5 bases). CDR3 loop: CASSQVVARSQETQYF. Written as DNA, the CDR3 is TGTGCCAGCAGCCAAGTGGTAGCGAGATCTCAAGAGACCCAGTACTTC.